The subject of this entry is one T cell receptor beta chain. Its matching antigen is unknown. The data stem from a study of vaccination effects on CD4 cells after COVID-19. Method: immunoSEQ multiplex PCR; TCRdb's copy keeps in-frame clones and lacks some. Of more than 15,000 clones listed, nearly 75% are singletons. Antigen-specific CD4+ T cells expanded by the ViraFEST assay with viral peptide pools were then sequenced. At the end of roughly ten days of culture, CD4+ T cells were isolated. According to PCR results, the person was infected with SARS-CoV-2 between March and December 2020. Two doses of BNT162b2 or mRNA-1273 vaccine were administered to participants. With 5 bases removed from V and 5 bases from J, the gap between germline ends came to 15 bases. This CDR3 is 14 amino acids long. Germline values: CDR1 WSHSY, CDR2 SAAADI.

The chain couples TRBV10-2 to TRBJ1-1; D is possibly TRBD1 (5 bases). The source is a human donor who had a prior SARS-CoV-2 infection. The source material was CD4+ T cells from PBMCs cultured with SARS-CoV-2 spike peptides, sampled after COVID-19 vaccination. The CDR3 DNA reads TGCGCCAGCAGTTTCGGGACGGGGAGGACTGAAGCTTTCTTT. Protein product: CASSFGTGRTEAFF.